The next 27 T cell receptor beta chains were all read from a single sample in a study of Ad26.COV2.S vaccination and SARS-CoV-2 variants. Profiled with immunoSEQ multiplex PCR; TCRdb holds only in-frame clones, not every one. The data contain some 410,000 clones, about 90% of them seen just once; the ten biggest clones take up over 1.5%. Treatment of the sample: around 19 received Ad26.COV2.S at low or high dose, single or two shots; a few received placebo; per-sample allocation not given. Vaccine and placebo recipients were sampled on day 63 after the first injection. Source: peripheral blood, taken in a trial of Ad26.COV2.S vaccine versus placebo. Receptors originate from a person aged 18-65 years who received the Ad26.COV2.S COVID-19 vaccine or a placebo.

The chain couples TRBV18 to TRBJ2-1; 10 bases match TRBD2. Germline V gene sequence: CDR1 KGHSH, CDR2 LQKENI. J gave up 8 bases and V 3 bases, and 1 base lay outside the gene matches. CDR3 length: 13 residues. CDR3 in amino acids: CASSPGTSDEQFF. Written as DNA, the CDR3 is TGTGCCAGCTCACCTGGGACTAGCGATGAGCAGTTCTTC.

Written as DNA, the CDR3 is TGTGCCAGCAGCCTAGGATTTGGGTGGAGGAATGAAAAACTGTTTTTT. Its protein is CASSLGFGWRNEKLFF. This rearrangement joins TRBV11-2 to TRBJ1-4; D remains unclear. CDR3 length: 16 residues. V gave up 5 bases and J gave up 5 bases, with 18 bases separating them. The germline V gene encodes CDR1 SGHAT and CDR2 FQNNGV.

The CDR3 DNA reads TGTGCCAGCAGCTTAACACGGACCGGCGGGTTGACTGAAGCTTTCTTT. Encoded protein: CASSLTRTGGLTEAFF. The gene calls are TRBV7-8 and TRBJ1-1; D gene uncertain. The CDR3 has 16 residues. Trimming pared 2 bases from V and 5 bases from J, leaving 18 bases between. Germline assignment: CDR1 SGHVS and CDR2 FQNEAQ.

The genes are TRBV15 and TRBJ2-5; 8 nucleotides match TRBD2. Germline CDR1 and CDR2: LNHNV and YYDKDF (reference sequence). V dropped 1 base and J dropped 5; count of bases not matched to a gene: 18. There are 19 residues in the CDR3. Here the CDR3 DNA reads TGTGCCACCAGCAGAGCATCTCGGGGGGGCTACTCGCCCGTCGAGACCCAGTACTTC. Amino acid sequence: CATSRASRGGYSPVETQYF.

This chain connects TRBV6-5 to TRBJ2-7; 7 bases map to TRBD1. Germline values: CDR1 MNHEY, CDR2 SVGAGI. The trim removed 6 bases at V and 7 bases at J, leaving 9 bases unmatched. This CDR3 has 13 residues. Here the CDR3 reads CASRNRGTGEQYF. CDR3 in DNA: TGTGCCAGCAGGAACAGGGGAACGGGGGAGCAGTACTTC.

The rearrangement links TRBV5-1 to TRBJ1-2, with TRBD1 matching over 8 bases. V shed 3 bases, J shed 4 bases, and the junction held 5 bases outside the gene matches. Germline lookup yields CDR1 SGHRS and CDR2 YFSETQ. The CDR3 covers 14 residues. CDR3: CASSWGQEIYGYTF. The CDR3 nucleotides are TGCGCCAGCAGCTGGGGACAGGAGATCTATGGCTACACCTTC.

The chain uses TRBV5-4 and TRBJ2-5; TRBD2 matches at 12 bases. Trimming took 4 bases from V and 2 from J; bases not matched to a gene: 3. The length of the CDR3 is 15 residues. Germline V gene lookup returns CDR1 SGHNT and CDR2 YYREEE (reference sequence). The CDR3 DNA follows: TGTGCCAGCAGCACCGGACTAGCGGGACAAGAGACCCAGTACTTC. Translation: CASSTGLAGQETQYF.

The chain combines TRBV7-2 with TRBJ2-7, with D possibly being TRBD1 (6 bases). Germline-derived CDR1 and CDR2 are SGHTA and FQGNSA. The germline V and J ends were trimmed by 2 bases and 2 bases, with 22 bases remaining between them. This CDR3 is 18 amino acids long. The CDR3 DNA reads TGTGCCAGCAGCTTAAACAGGGCCCCCCAGGTCTCCCCCTACGAGCAGTACTTC. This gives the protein CASSLNRAPQVSPYEQYF.

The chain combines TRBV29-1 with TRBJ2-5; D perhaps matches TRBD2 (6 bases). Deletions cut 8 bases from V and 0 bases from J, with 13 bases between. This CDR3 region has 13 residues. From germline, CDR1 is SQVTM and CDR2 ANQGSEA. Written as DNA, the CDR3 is TGCAGCCACAACGGGGGAAACCAAGAGACCCAGTACTTC. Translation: CSHNGGNQETQYF.

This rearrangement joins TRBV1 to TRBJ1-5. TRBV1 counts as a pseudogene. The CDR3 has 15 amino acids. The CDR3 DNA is TGCACCAGCCCACGGGGGGGCGGGGGTTGCCGGCCCCAGCATTTT. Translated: CTSPRGGGGCRPQHF.

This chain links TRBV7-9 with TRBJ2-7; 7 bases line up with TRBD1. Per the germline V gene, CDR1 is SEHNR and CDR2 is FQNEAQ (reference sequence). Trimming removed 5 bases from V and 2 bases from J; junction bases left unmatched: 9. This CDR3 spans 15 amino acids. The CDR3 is CASSINRDRPYEQYF. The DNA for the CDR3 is TGTGCCAGCAGCATAAACCGGGACAGACCCTACGAGCAGTACTTC.

CDR3 sequence: CASSRTEGYEQYF. Here the CDR3 DNA reads TGCGCCAGCAGCCGTACAGAGGGGTACGAGCAGTACTTC. This rearrangement joins TRBV4-1 to TRBJ2-7, with D tentatively TRBD1 or TRBD2 (5 bases each). This CDR3 spans 13 amino acids. Trimming shortened V by 4 bases and J by 4 bases, and 11 bases separated the two germline ends. Germline values: CDR1 MGHRA, CDR2 YSYEKL.

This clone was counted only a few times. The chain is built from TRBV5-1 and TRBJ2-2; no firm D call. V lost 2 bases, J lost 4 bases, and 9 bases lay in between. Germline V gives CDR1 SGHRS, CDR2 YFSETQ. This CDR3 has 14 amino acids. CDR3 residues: CASSFPTGTGELFF. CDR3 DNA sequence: TGCGCCAGCAGCTTCCCGACGGGCACCGGGGAGCTGTTTTTT.

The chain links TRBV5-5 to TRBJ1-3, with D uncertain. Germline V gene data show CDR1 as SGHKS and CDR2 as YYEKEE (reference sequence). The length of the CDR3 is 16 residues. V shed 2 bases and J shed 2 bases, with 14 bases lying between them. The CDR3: CASSFVWTYPGNTIYF. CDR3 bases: TGTGCCAGCAGCTTCGTGTGGACCTACCCTGGAAACACCATATATTTT.

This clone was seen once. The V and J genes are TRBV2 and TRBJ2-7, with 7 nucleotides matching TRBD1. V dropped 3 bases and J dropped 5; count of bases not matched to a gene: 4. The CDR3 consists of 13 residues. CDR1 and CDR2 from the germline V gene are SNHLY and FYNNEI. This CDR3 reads CASSEGTENEQYF. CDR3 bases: TGTGCCAGCAGTGAGGGGACAGAAAACGAGCAGTACTTC.

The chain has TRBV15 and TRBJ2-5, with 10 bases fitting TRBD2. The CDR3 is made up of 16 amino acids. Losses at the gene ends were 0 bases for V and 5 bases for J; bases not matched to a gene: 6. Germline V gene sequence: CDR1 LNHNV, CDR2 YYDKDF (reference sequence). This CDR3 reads CATSREPAGGLETQYF. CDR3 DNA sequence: TGTGCCACCAGCAGAGAGCCAGCGGGGGGGCTTGAGACCCAGTACTTC.

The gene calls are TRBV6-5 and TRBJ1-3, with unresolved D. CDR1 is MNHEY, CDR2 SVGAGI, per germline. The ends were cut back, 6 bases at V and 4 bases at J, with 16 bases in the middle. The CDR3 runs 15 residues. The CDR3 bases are TGTGCCAGCAGCCTAAGCCCTGGTCGGGGAAACACCATATATTTT. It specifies CASSLSPGRGNTIYF.

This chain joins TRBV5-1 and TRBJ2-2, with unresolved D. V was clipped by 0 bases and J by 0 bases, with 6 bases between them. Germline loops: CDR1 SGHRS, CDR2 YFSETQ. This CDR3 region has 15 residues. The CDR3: CASSLVRTNTGELFF. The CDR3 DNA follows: TGCGCCAGCAGCTTGGTCAGGACGAACACCGGGGAGCTGTTTTTT.

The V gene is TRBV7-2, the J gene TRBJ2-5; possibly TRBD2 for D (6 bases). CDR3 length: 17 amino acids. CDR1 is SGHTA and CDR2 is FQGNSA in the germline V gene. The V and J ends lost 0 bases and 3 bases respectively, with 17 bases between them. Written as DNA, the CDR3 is TGTGCCAGCAGCTTAGCGCTATTGGGAGGCGGCAAAGAGACCCAGTACTTC. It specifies CASSLALLGGGKETQYF.

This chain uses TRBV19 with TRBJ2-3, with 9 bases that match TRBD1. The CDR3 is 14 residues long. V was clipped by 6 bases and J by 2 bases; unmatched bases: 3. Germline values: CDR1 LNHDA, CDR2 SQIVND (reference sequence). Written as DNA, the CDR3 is TGTGCCAGTAGCGGGACAGGGTACACAGATACGCAGTATTTT. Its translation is CASSGTGYTDTQYF.

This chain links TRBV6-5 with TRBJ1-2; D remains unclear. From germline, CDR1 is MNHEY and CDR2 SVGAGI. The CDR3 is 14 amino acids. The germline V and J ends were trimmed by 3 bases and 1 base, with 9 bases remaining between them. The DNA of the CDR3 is TGTGCCAGCAGTTATAGGTTCCATAACTATGGCTACACCTTC. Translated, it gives CASSYRFHNYGYTF.

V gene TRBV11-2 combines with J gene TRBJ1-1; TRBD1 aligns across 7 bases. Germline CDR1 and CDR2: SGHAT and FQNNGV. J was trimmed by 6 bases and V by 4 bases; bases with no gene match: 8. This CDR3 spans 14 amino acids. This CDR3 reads CASSSGQAAAEAFF. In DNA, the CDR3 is TGTGCCAGCAGCTCAGGACAGGCGGCAGCTGAAGCTTTCTTT.

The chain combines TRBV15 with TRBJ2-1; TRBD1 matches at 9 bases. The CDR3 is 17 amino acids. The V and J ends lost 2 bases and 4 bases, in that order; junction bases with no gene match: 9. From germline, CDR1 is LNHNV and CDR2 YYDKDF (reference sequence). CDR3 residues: CATSRNTGTGPYNEQFF. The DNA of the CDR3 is TGTGCCACCAGCAGAAATACCGGGACAGGGCCGTACAATGAGCAGTTCTTC.

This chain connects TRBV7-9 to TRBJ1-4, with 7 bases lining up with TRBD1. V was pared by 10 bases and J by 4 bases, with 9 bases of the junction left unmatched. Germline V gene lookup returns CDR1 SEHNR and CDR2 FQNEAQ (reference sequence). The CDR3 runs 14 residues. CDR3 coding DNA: TGTGCCACCAACTCCGGGACAGTTAATGAAAAACTGTTTTTT. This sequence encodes CATNSGTVNEKLFF.

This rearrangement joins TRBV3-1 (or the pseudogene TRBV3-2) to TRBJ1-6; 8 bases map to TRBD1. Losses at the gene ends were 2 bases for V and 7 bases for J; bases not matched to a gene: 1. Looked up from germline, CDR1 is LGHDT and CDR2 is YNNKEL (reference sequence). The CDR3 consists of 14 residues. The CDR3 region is CASSQRTGNSPLHF. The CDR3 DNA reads TGTGCCAGCAGCCAAAGGACAGGGAATTCACCCCTCCACTTT.

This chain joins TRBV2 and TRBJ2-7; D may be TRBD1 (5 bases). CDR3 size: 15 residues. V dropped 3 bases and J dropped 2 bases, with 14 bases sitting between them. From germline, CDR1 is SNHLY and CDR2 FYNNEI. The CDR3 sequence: CASSDGQGFAYEQYF. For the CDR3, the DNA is TGTGCCAGCAGTGATGGTCAGGGTTTCGCCTACGAGCAGTACTTC.

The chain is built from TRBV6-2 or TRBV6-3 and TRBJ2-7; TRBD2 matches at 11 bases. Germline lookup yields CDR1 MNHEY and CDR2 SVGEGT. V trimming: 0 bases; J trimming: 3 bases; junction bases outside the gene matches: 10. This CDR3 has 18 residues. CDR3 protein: CASSYSASGGPLNYEQYF. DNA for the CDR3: TGTGCCAGCAGTTACTCTGCTAGCGGGGGGCCTCTTAACTACGAGCAGTACTTC.